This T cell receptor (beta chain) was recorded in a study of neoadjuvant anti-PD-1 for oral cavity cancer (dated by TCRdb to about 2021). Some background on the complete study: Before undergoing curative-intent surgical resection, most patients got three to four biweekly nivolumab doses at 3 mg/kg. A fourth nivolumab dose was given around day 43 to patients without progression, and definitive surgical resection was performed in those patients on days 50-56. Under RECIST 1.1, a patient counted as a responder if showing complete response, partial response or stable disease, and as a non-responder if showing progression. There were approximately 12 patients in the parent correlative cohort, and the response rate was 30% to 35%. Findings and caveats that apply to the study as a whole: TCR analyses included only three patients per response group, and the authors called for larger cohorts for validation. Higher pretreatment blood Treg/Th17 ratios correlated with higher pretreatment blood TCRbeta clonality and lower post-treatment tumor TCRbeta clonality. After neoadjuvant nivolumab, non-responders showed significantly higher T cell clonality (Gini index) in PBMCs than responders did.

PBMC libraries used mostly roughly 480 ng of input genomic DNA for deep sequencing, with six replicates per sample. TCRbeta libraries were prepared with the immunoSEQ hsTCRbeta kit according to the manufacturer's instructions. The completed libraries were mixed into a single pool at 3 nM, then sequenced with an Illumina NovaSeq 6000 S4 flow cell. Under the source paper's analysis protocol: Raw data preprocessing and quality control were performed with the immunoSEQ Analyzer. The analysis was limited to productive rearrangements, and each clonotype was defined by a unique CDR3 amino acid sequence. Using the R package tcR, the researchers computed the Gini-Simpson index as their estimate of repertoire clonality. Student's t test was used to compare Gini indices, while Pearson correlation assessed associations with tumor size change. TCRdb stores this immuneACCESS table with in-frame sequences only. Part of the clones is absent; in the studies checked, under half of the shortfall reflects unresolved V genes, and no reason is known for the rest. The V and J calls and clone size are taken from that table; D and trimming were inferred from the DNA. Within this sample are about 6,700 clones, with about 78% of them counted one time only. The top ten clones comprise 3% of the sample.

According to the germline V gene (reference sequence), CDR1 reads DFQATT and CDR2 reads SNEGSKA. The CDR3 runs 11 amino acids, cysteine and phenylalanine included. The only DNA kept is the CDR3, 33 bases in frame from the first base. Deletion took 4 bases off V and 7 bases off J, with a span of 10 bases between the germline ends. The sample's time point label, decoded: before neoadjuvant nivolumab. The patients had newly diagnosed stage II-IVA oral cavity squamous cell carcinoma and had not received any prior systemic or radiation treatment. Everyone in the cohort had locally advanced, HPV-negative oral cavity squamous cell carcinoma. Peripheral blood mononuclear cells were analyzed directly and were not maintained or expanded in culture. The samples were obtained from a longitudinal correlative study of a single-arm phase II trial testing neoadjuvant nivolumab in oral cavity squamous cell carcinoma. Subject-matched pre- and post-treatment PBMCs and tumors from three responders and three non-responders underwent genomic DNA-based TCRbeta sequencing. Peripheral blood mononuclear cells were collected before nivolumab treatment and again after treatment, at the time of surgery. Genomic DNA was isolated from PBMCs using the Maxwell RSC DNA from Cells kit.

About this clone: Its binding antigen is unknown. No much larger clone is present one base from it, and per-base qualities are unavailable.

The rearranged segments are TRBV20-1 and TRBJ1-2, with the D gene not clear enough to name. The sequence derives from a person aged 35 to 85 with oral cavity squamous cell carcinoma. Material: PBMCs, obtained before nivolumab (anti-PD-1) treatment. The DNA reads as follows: TGCAGTGCTACAGGCGACCGTGGCTACACCTTC. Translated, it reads CSATGDRGYTF.